This T cell receptor beta chain was profiled in a study of post-analysis software for immune sequencing data. Study information: Courses of disease covered relapsing-remitting, secondary progressive and progressive-relapsing multiple sclerosis. Study conclusions and caveats: Normalized Chao1 diversity was significantly reduced in patients versus controls. TRBV5-6, TRBV5-1 and TRBV20-1 were among five TRBV segments more frequent in patients than controls. When the samples were clustered directly with F measure, those that had been prepared in the same batch showed strong co-clustering.

V lost 5 bases and J 0 bases, leaving 21 bases between the germline ends. This CDR3 has 18 amino acids. In regard to this clonotype: Its antigen is unidentified.

Presence of unique molecular identifiers characterized the TCR beta cDNA libraries. cDNA molecules numbering about 480,000 came from roughly 1 to 10 million T cells. TCRdb ran MiXCR on the PCR reads and lists one entry per CDR3 protein. The sample includes more than 350,000 distinct CDR3 sequences, over 30% of them seen just once. The sequencing sample was made of blood. The V and J genes are TRBV12-3 or TRBV12-4 and TRBJ2-3; D uncertain. The receptor was derived from a girl aged 2-9 years with multiple sclerosis. The CDR3 DNA follows: TGTGCCAGCAGTCCAACCATAGTGTCGAGGTCTAGCACAGATACGCAGTATTTT. Its protein product is CASSPTIVSRSSTDTQYF.